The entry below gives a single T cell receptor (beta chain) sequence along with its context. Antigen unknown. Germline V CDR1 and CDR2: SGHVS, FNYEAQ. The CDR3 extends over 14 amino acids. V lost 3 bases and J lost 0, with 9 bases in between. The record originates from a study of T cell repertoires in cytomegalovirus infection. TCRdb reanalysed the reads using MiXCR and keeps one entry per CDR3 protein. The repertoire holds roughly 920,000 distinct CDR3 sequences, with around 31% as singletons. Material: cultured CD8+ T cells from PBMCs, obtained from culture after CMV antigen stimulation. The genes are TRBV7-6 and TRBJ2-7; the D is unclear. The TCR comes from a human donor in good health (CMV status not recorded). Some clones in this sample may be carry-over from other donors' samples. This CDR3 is CASSFDSLSYEQYF. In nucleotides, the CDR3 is TGTGCCAGCAGCTTCGACTCCCTCTCCTACGAGCAGTACTTC.